A selection of T cell receptor beta chains follows, all from one sample in a study of blood T cell repertoires in COVID-19. Sequenced by immunoSEQ multiplex PCR; TCRdb stores in-frame clones only, minus some. This repertoire shows over 250,000 clones, 65% to 90% found once; its top ten account for 13%. Sequenced input: peripheral blood. These receptor sequences come from a human donor in a cohort sampled during active COVID-19. CDR3s include the opening cysteine and the closing phenylalanine or tryptophan. Fields, in order: CDR3 DNA, CDR3 protein, J gene, V gene, clone size, D gene. The D gene is left open where the match is weak. Size is omitted from some rows. Given values are once, few, many or a class for expanded clones.

cdr3_nt: TGTGCCAGCTCCCAGGGACAGCAATCCTACGAGCAGTACTTC; cdr3_aa: CASSQGQQSYEQYF; j_call: TRBJ2-7; v_call: TRBV18; clone_size: once; d_call: TRBD1
cdr3_nt: TGCGCCAGCAGCCAACTTGCGGGAGGGCCTTCCAATGAGCAGTTCTTC; cdr3_aa: CASSQLAGGPSNEQFF; j_call: TRBJ2-1; v_call: TRBV4-3; clone_size: -; d_call: TRBD2
cdr3_nt: TGTGCCAGTACCAAAGCGGGAGAAGGAGAGACCCAGTACTTC; cdr3_aa: CASTKAGEGETQYF; j_call: TRBJ2-5; v_call: TRBV19; clone_size: -; d_call: TRBD2
cdr3_nt: TGTGCCAGCAGTTACAGCAGAAGCTCCTACGAGCAGTACTTC; cdr3_aa: CASSYSRSSYEQYF; j_call: TRBJ2-7; v_call: TRBV27; clone_size: -; d_call: -
cdr3_nt: TGTGCCAGCAGTTACGGGGACAGCGGAGCTTTCTTT; cdr3_aa: CASSYGDSGAFF; j_call: TRBJ1-1; v_call: TRBV6-6; clone_size: few; d_call: TRBD1
cdr3_nt: TGTGCCAGCAGCTCACGAGGAGGCTACACCTTC; cdr3_aa: CASSSRGGYTF; j_call: TRBJ1-2; v_call: TRBV9; clone_size: -; d_call: -
cdr3_nt: TGCGCCAGCAGCGGAGCGGGTCGCACAGATACGCAGTATTTT; cdr3_aa: CASSGAGRTDTQYF; j_call: TRBJ2-3; v_call: TRBV5-1; clone_size: -; d_call: -
cdr3_nt: TGTGCCAGCAGCGCTAGCAGCCAAGAGACCCAGTACTTC; cdr3_aa: CASSASSQETQYF; j_call: TRBJ2-5; v_call: TRBV9; clone_size: few; d_call: -
cdr3_nt: TGTGCCAGCGGAGGACGGGCCTACGAGCAGTACTTC; cdr3_aa: CASGGRAYEQYF; j_call: TRBJ2-7; v_call: TRBV11-2; clone_size: -; d_call: -
cdr3_nt: TGTGCCAGCAGTGGAGTGGGGCGGCAACTCTACGAGCAGTACTTC; cdr3_aa: CASSGVGRQLYEQYF; j_call: TRBJ2-7; v_call: TRBV5-5; clone_size: few; d_call: -
cdr3_nt: TGCGCCAGCAGTGAACAGAATCAGCCCCAGCATTTT; cdr3_aa: CASSEQNQPQHF; j_call: TRBJ1-5; v_call: TRBV10-1; clone_size: -; d_call: -
cdr3_nt: TGTGCCAGCAGCCAATCGGGGGAAAGTGGGAGCCCCCAGCATTTT; cdr3_aa: CASSQSGESGSPQHF; j_call: TRBJ1-5; v_call: TRBV3-1/TRBV3-2; clone_size: many; d_call: -
cdr3_nt: TGTGCCAGCAGTTTATCCCACCCCGACAGGGATGAGCAGTTCTTC; cdr3_aa: CASSLSHPDRDEQFF; j_call: TRBJ2-1; v_call: TRBV27; clone_size: once; d_call: TRBD1
cdr3_nt: TGCGCCAGCAGCTCGACACCCGGGACAGGGTCCTACGAGCAGTACTTC; cdr3_aa: CASSSTPGTGSYEQYF; j_call: TRBJ2-7; v_call: TRBV5-1; clone_size: -; d_call: TRBD1
cdr3_nt: TGTGCCAGCAGCTTAGGCGGGACAGGGCACAACTATGGCTACACCTTC; cdr3_aa: CASSLGGTGHNYGYTF; j_call: TRBJ1-2; v_call: TRBV7-9; clone_size: -; d_call: TRBD1
cdr3_nt: TGTGCCAGCAGCTTGGGGACAGGGGAGCTTGAGACCCAGTACTTC; cdr3_aa: CASSLGTGELETQYF; j_call: TRBJ2-5; v_call: TRBV5-5; clone_size: -; d_call: TRBD1
cdr3_nt: TGCGCCAGCAGCTTAGCAGGGACAGATACGCAGTATTTT; cdr3_aa: CASSLAGTDTQYF; j_call: TRBJ2-3; v_call: TRBV5-1; clone_size: once; d_call: -
cdr3_nt: TGTGCCAGCTCACCAAGAGGTAGTAGGGGTCTGGAGACCCAGTACTTC; cdr3_aa: CASSPRGSRGLETQYF; j_call: TRBJ2-5; v_call: TRBV18; clone_size: -; d_call: -
cdr3_nt: TGTGCCAGCAGTGAAGAGCCTGTCTACAATGAGCAGTTCTTC; cdr3_aa: CASSEEPVYNEQFF; j_call: TRBJ2-1; v_call: TRBV2; clone_size: -; d_call: -
cdr3_nt: TGTGCCAGTAACGACAGGGGAGGCACTGAAGCTTTCTTT; cdr3_aa: CASNDRGGTEAFF; j_call: TRBJ1-1; v_call: TRBV19; clone_size: -; d_call: TRBD1
cdr3_nt: TGTGCCAGCAGCCGACGGACTAGTCTCACAGATACGCAGTATTTT; cdr3_aa: CASSRRTSLTDTQYF; j_call: TRBJ2-3; v_call: TRBV3-1/TRBV3-2; clone_size: -; d_call: TRBD2
cdr3_nt: TGTGCCAGCAGCACGGGACAGGGGCATTCACCCCTCCACTTT; cdr3_aa: CASSTGQGHSPLHF; j_call: TRBJ1-6; v_call: TRBV7-8; clone_size: few; d_call: TRBD1
cdr3_nt: TGCGCCAGCAGCGTAAAATCCGGGACAGCGACCACCGGGGAGCTGTTTTTT; cdr3_aa: CASSVKSGTATTGELFF; j_call: TRBJ2-2; v_call: TRBV5-1; clone_size: -; d_call: TRBD1
cdr3_nt: TGCGCCAGCAGCCGGCGTGGGCTGAACACTGAAGCTTTCTTT; cdr3_aa: CASSRRGLNTEAFF; j_call: TRBJ1-1; v_call: TRBV5-1; clone_size: once; d_call: -
cdr3_nt: TGTGCCAGCAGGCGGACACCCCTGGGCCCCTACGAGCAGTACTTC; cdr3_aa: CASRRTPLGPYEQYF; j_call: TRBJ2-7; v_call: TRBV5-4; clone_size: -; d_call: -
cdr3_nt: TGTGCCAGCAGCAAAGCGGGACAGGGCTACGAGCAGTACTTC; cdr3_aa: CASSKAGQGYEQYF; j_call: TRBJ2-7; v_call: TRBV21-1; clone_size: -; d_call: -
cdr3_nt: TGTGCCAGTAGTATAGCGGCTAGCGGGAGGGCCTACAATGAGCAGTTCTTC; cdr3_aa: CASSIAASGRAYNEQFF; j_call: TRBJ2-1; v_call: TRBV19; clone_size: -; d_call: TRBD2
cdr3_nt: TGTGCCAGCAGTGAATTACAGGTCCGCTACAATGAGCAGTTCTTC; cdr3_aa: CASSELQVRYNEQFF; j_call: TRBJ2-1; v_call: TRBV6-1; clone_size: -; d_call: -
cdr3_nt: TGTGCCAGCAGCTTAGGGTCACATTCGGAGGGCTACACCTTC; cdr3_aa: CASSLGSHSEGYTF; j_call: TRBJ1-2; v_call: TRBV7-2; clone_size: -; d_call: -
cdr3_nt: TGTGCCAGCAGCTTCCGACTAGCGGGAAATATGAAGCCCTACGAGCAGTACTTC; cdr3_aa: CASSFRLAGNMKPYEQYF; j_call: TRBJ2-7; v_call: TRBV7-9; clone_size: -; d_call: TRBD2
cdr3_nt: TGCACCAGCAGCCAAGAATTCACAGGGAGTGGCTACACCTTC; cdr3_aa: CTSSQEFTGSGYTF; j_call: TRBJ1-2; v_call: TRBV1; clone_size: -; d_call: -
cdr3_nt: TGTGCCAGCAGCTTGGTAGCGACTAGCACAGATACGCAGTATTTT; cdr3_aa: CASSLVATSTDTQYF; j_call: TRBJ2-3; v_call: TRBV7-9; clone_size: -; d_call: -
cdr3_nt: TGCGCCAGCAGCCAGTTAGCGGATAGCTCCTACAATGAGCAGTTCTTC; cdr3_aa: CASSQLADSSYNEQFF; j_call: TRBJ2-1; v_call: TRBV4-1; clone_size: -; d_call: -
cdr3_nt: TGTGCCAGCAGTTTAGGACAGGCTTTGAACACTGAAGCTTTCTTT; cdr3_aa: CASSLGQALNTEAFF; j_call: TRBJ1-1; v_call: TRBV28; clone_size: -; d_call: TRBD1
cdr3_nt: TGTGCCAGCAGTCAGGGTATAAGCAATCAGCCCCAGCATTTT; cdr3_aa: CASSQGISNQPQHF; j_call: TRBJ1-5; v_call: TRBV2; clone_size: -; d_call: -
cdr3_nt: TGTGCCAGCAGTCCCCATAGCGGGAGCGGCGAGCAGTACTTC; cdr3_aa: CASSPHSGSGEQYF; j_call: TRBJ2-7; v_call: TRBV28; clone_size: -; d_call: TRBD2
cdr3_nt: TGTGCCAGCACCCTAAATCGCGGGGGGCGCATTTCTGAAGCTTTCTTT; cdr3_aa: CASTLNRGGRISEAFF; j_call: TRBJ1-1; v_call: TRBV28; clone_size: -; d_call: -
cdr3_nt: TGTGCCAGCAGCTATGACATTTACCAAGAGACCCAGTACTTC; cdr3_aa: CASSYDIYQETQYF; j_call: TRBJ2-5; v_call: TRBV6-5; clone_size: -; d_call: -
cdr3_nt: TGTGCCAGCAGCCGTCAGAACTATGGCTACACCTTC; cdr3_aa: CASSRQNYGYTF; j_call: TRBJ1-2; v_call: TRBV9; clone_size: -; d_call: -
cdr3_nt: TGTGCCAGTTCTCCGCGAGGTACTAGCCGGATTTACAATGAGCAGTTCTTC; cdr3_aa: CASSPRGTSRIYNEQFF; j_call: TRBJ2-1; v_call: TRBV19; clone_size: -; d_call: -
cdr3_nt: TGTGCCAGCTCACCACCCAGGGACTATGGCTACACCTTC; cdr3_aa: CASSPPRDYGYTF; j_call: TRBJ1-2; v_call: TRBV18; clone_size: -; d_call: -
cdr3_nt: TGCGCCAGCAGCTCCCCTAGTGCTGAGCAGTTCTTC; cdr3_aa: CASSSPSAEQFF; j_call: TRBJ2-1; v_call: TRBV5-1; clone_size: -; d_call: -
cdr3_nt: TGTGCCACCAGCAGAGCCGACAAAAACTACGAGCAGTACTTC; cdr3_aa: CATSRADKNYEQYF; j_call: TRBJ2-7; v_call: TRBV15; clone_size: -; d_call: -
cdr3_nt: TGTGCCAGCAGCCAAGTCCGGGCAGATACGCAGTATTTT; cdr3_aa: CASSQVRADTQYF; j_call: TRBJ2-3; v_call: TRBV3-1/TRBV3-2; clone_size: -; d_call: -
cdr3_nt: TGTGCCAGCATAACTAGCGGGAGGCATGAGCAGTTCTTC; cdr3_aa: CASITSGRHEQFF; j_call: TRBJ2-1; v_call: TRBV6-5; clone_size: once; d_call: TRBD2
cdr3_nt: TGTGCCAGCAGGGGAGGGGCGGACTCCTACAATGAGCAGTTCTTC; cdr3_aa: CASRGGADSYNEQFF; j_call: TRBJ2-1; v_call: TRBV27; clone_size: -; d_call: TRBD2
cdr3_nt: TGTGCCAGCTCACCACAGCGGGAGGCCTCCTACGAGCAGTACTTC; cdr3_aa: CASSPQREASYEQYF; j_call: TRBJ2-7; v_call: TRBV18; clone_size: -; d_call: TRBD2
cdr3_nt: TGTGCCAGCAGGGATTCAGGGGGCACTGAAGCTTTCTTT; cdr3_aa: CASRDSGGTEAFF; j_call: TRBJ1-1; v_call: TRBV6-6; clone_size: -; d_call: TRBD1
cdr3_nt: TGTGCCAGCAGCCAAGGGATCGGGATTGTGCCTAACGAGCAGTACTTC; cdr3_aa: CASSQGIGIVPNEQYF; j_call: TRBJ2-7; v_call: TRBV3-1/TRBV3-2; clone_size: -; d_call: -
cdr3_nt: TGTGCCAGCAGTTCGAGCGCAACTAATGAAAAACTGTTTTTT; cdr3_aa: CASSSSATNEKLFF; j_call: TRBJ1-4; v_call: TRBV28; clone_size: -; d_call: -
cdr3_nt: TGTGCCAGCAGTGACTCTCTGGACAGATTCAACGAGCAGTACTTC; cdr3_aa: CASSDSLDRFNEQYF; j_call: TRBJ2-7; v_call: TRBV2; clone_size: -; d_call: -
cdr3_nt: TGTGCCAGCAGTAGGAAGGACAGCCGCTCTGGAAACACCATATATTTT; cdr3_aa: CASSRKDSRSGNTIYF; j_call: TRBJ1-3; v_call: TRBV6-6; clone_size: -; d_call: -
cdr3_nt: TGCGCCAGCAGCTCCTCAGGCTACGAGCAGTACTTC; cdr3_aa: CASSSSGYEQYF; j_call: TRBJ2-7; v_call: TRBV5-1; clone_size: -; d_call: -
cdr3_nt: TGTGCCAGCAGCTTATCATTTTCCGGGACTAGCGGGATGACAGATACGCAGTATTTT; cdr3_aa: CASSLSFSGTSGMTDTQYF; j_call: TRBJ2-3; v_call: TRBV11-2; clone_size: -; d_call: TRBD2
cdr3_nt: TGTGCCAGCAGCTTGAGGAGTGGCGATAGGCTCGCAGATACGCAGTATTTT; cdr3_aa: CASSLRSGDRLADTQYF; j_call: TRBJ2-3; v_call: TRBV11-2; clone_size: -; d_call: -
cdr3_nt: TGTGCCAGCAGCCTAGCCGGACTCCAAGAGACCCAGTACTTC; cdr3_aa: CASSLAGLQETQYF; j_call: TRBJ2-5; v_call: TRBV11-2; clone_size: -; d_call: -
cdr3_nt: TGTGCCAGAACCAAGCGAATTGCGCGGGCAGTTCGAAATTCACCCCTCCACTTT; cdr3_aa: CARTKRIARAVRNSPLHF; j_call: TRBJ1-6; v_call: TRBV30; clone_size: once; d_call: -
cdr3_nt: TGTGCCAGCAGCTTGGCCGCGGGACAGGGAGTCGAGCAGTACTTC; cdr3_aa: CASSLAAGQGVEQYF; j_call: TRBJ2-7; v_call: TRBV5-4; clone_size: once; d_call: TRBD1
cdr3_nt: TGTGCCAGCAGCTTAGGGACTAGCGGGAGAATTGGTGAGCAGTTCTTC; cdr3_aa: CASSLGTSGRIGEQFF; j_call: TRBJ2-1; v_call: TRBV7-2; clone_size: -; d_call: TRBD2
cdr3_nt: TGTGCCAGCAGCTCCAACTCTGGAAACACCATATATTTT; cdr3_aa: CASSSNSGNTIYF; j_call: TRBJ1-3; v_call: TRBV11-2; clone_size: -; d_call: -